Below are 22 T cell receptor beta chains sequenced from a single sample in a study of T cells in Graves' hyperthyroidism and ophthalmopathy. RNA transcripts provided the source from which TCR beta CDR3 regions were amplified. With the HTBI primer set, the TCR CDR3 went through a first round of RT-PCR. Each CDR3 protein gets one entry after TCRdb re-called the multiplex PCR reads with MiXCR. The sample consists of 300,000 to 350,000 distinct CDR3 sequences, 15% to 20% of them appearing once. The specimen sequenced was blood. The receptors shown here come from a woman aged 40 to 50 with Graves' ophthalmopathy.

Concerning this clonotype itself: A read error is possible here, since a much larger clone lies one base away. The chain recombines TRBV30 with TRBJ1-5, with D tentatively TRBD1 (5 bases). V gave up 4 bases and J gave up 7 bases, with 11 bases separating them. Germline values: CDR1 GTSNPN, CDR2 SVGIG (reference sequence). The CDR3 is 12 residues long. The CDR3 bases are TGTGCCTGGAATGGGGGACCGCAGCCCCAGCATTTT. Translated, it gives CAWNGGPQPQHF.

The chain uses TRBV20-1 and TRBJ1-5; D might be TRBD1 (6 bases). Germline loops: CDR1 DFQATT, CDR2 SNEGSKA (reference sequence). Deletions cut 1 base from V and 7 bases from J, with 11 bases between. The CDR3 sequence is 13 residues long. The CDR3 spells CSARGQVSQPQHF. The CDR3, as DNA: TGCAGTGCTAGAGGACAGGTTTCCCAGCCCCAGCATTTT.

To note about this clonotype: A read error may produce the germline difference seen at one junction end. V is TRBV12-3 or TRBV12-4 and J is TRBJ1-3, with D possibly TRBD1 on 5 matching bases. The CDR3 is made up of 12 amino acids. CDR3 bases: TGTGCCAGCATAACAGGTGGAAACACCATATCTTTT. Translation gives CASITGGNTISF.

The chain has TRBV27 and TRBJ2-7; TRBD1 matches at 10 bases. After removal of 5 bases from V and 5 bases from J, the junction contained 12 bases not matched to a gene. The CDR3 is made up of 16 amino acids. Germline lookup yields CDR1 MNHEY and CDR2 SMNVEV (reference sequence). In nucleotides, the CDR3 is TGTGCCAGCAGTCCGGGATTGGGACAGGGGTTCCACGAGCAGTACTTC. Its protein product is CASSPGLGQGFHEQYF.

This clonotype was found many times. The rearrangement uses TRBV28 and TRBJ1-1; no definite D call. The germline V gene has CDR1 MDHEN and CDR2 SYDVKM. This CDR3 region has 15 residues. V shed 7 bases and J shed 5 bases, with 20 bases lying between them. CDR3 residues: CASTPVAPRKTEAFF. The CDR3 DNA reads as TGTGCCAGCACCCCCGTGGCGCCCAGGAAGACTGAAGCTTTCTTT.

The chain uses TRBV2 and TRBJ1-1; 8 bases match TRBD1. CDR1 and CDR2 from the germline V gene are SNHLY and FYNNEI. This CDR3 has 13 amino acids. The V gene end was trimmed by 11 bases and the J gene end by 4 bases; junction bases not matched to a gene: 9. CDR3 DNA: TGTGCCGCCCGACAGGGGAGGGGCACTGAAGCTTTCTTT. The encoded protein is CAARQGRGTEAFF.

This clonotype was seen at least ten times. The rearrangement links TRBV6-2 or TRBV6-3 to TRBJ1-5; 7 nucleotides match TRBD1. J was trimmed by 5 bases and V by 6 bases; bases with no gene match: 7. The CDR3 covers 14 residues. Germline CDR1 MNHEY, CDR2 SVGEGT. CDR3 coding DNA: TGTGCCAGCAGAAAACAGGGGTGGTATCAGCCCCAGCATTTT. It is translated as CASRKQGWYQPQHF.

This clonotype was detected ten times or more. The genes are TRBV7-8 and TRBJ2-7; the D gene is possibly TRBD2 (6 bases). V lost 4 bases and J 3 bases, leaving 19 bases between the germline ends. CDR1 and CDR2 from the germline V gene are SGHVS and FQNEAQ. CDR3 length: 16 residues. The CDR3 DNA follows: TGTGCCAGCAGCTCGAGCCGAGGGCTAGCGAGCTACGAGCAGTACTTC. It encodes CASSSSRGLASYEQYF.

The V call is TRBV20-1, the J call TRBJ2-7; possible D gene TRBD1, 5 bases. The CDR3 covers 15 residues. Trimming removed 0 bases from V and 1 base from J, with 13 bases in between. The germline V gene encodes CDR1 DFQATT and CDR2 SNEGSKA (reference sequence). CDR3 in amino acids: CSAREQEGVSYEQYF. For the CDR3, the DNA is TGCAGTGCTAGAGAACAGGAAGGGGTATCCTACGAGCAGTACTTC.

This clonotype was seen many times. DNA of the CDR3: TGCGCCAGCGGGTTGGGGAGGACTACGAACACCGGGGAGCTGTTTTTT. Residues: CASGLGRTTNTGELFF. V and J are TRBV5-1 and TRBJ2-2; a weak D match, TRBD2 (6 bases). The germline V gene encodes CDR1 SGHRS and CDR2 YFSETQ. CDR3 length: 16 residues. Trimming pared 7 bases from V and 0 bases from J, leaving 16 bases between.

This clonotype was seen repeatedly, ten times or more. This chain uses TRBV2 with TRBJ1-3, with D hard to call. The CDR3 consists of 15 residues. V was shortened by 3 bases and J by 4 bases, with 13 bases between the two germline ends. Germline V gene lookup returns CDR1 SNHLY and CDR2 FYNNEI. The CDR3 here is CASSDSGYPGNTIYF. The CDR3 bases are TGTGCCAGCAGTGATTCAGGATACCCCGGAAACACCATATATTTT.

This clonotype was detected ten times or more. V usage is TRBV2 and J usage is TRBJ1-6; no clear D gene. CDR3 length: 14 residues. CDR1 is SNHLY and CDR2 is FYNNEI in the germline V gene. V was cut by 2 bases and J by 10 bases, with 12 bases left in between. The CDR3 sequence is CASSEREGRSPLHF. The CDR3 coding sequence is TGTGCCAGCAGTGAAAGGGAAGGACGGTCACCCCTCCACTTT.

This clonotype was counted a few times. V gene TRBV6-1 combines with J gene TRBJ2-7; TRBD1 is a possible D gene (6 bases). The assigned J gene may be wrong: the sequence end matches TRBJ2-1 better. The germline V gene has CDR1 MNHNS and CDR2 SASEGT. The CDR3 length is 14 residues. The CDR3 DNA reads as TGTGCCAGCAGAATAGTTTGGACAGCCTACGAGCAGTTCTTC. Translation gives CASRIVWTAYEQFF.

In its sample, this clonotype was seen many times. This sequence joins TRBV6-5 and TRBJ1-2; perhaps TRBD1 as D (6 bases). CDR3 size: 17 residues. In germline, CDR1 is MNHEY, CDR2 SVGAGI. V dropped 6 bases and J dropped 0 bases, with 20 bases sitting between them. The CDR3 reads CASSLDTGYSPNYGYTF. The CDR3 DNA reads TGTGCCAGCAGCCTCGATACAGGGTATTCCCCTAACTATGGCTACACCTTC.

This clonotype was detected ten times or more. This chain connects TRBV15 to TRBJ1-2, with D possibly matching TRBD1 (5 bases). The CDR3 spans 17 residues. Germline V gene lookup returns CDR1 LNHNV and CDR2 YYDKDF (reference sequence). Trimming removed 0 bases at V and 3 bases at J, with 17 bases between. CDR3 sequence: CATSRERGTAKYYGYTF. As DNA, the CDR3 is TGTGCCACCAGCAGAGAACGGGGGACGGCGAAATACTATGGCTACACCTTC.

Ten or more counts support this clonotype. V usage is TRBV29-1 and J usage is TRBJ2-5; the D gene is possibly TRBD2 (6 bases). V lost 2 bases, J lost 5 bases, and 15 bases lay in between. The CDR3 has 14 residues. Germline V gene lookup returns CDR1 SQVTM and CDR2 ANQGSEA. The CDR3 loop is CSVEPTNRGETQYF. The DNA for the CDR3 is TGCAGCGTTGAACCCACTAACCGGGGGGAGACCCAGTACTTC. Combining the CDR3 with reference TRBV29-1 and TRBJ2-5 gives the whole variable domain SAVISQKPSRDICQRGTSLTIQCQVDSQVTMMFWYRQQPGQSLTLIATANQGSEATYESGFVIDKFPISRPNLTFSTLTVSNMSPEDSSIYLCSVEPTNRGETQYFGPGTRLLVL.

This clonotype has ten or more counts. The V call is TRBV30, the J call TRBJ2-7, with 8 bases fitting TRBD2. Germline CDR1 and CDR2: GTSNPN and SVGIG (reference sequence). V was pared by 0 bases and J by 3 bases, with 10 bases of the junction left unmatched. The CDR3 has 16 amino acids. CDR3 protein: CAWSVLGVGGGYEQYF. CDR3 in DNA: TGTGCCTGGAGTGTCCTGGGGGTCGGGGGGGGCTACGAGCAGTACTTC. Looking up the rest from reference TRBV30 and TRBJ2-7 gives the full variable domain: SQTIHQWPATLVQPVGSPLSLECTVEGTSNPNLYWYRQAAGRGLQLLFYSVGIGQISSEVPQNLSASRPQDRQFILSSKKLLLSDSGFYLCAWSVLGVGGGYEQYFGPGTRLTVT.

The chain is built from TRBV28 and TRBJ2-2, with 7 bases aligning to TRBD2. After removal of 4 bases from V and 4 bases from J, the junction contained 21 bases not matched to a gene. This CDR3 comprises 20 residues. CDR1 is MDHEN, CDR2 SYDVKM, per germline. CDR3 nucleotides: TGTGCCAGCAGTTCAACTGCAGTCCCATCGGACGCGGGGGTCACCGGGGAGCTGTTTTTT. Its protein is CASSSTAVPSDAGVTGELFF.

This clonotype was detected many times. The chain recombines TRBV19 with TRBJ1-2, with a possible D match to TRBD1 (6 bases). The CDR3 consists of 14 residues. With 11 bases removed from V and 5 bases from J, the gap between germline ends came to 21 bases. The germline V gene encodes CDR1 LNHDA and CDR2 SQIVND (reference sequence). The CDR3 protein is CASTYRVEGYGYTF. The CDR3 DNA reads as TGTGCCTCAACGTACAGGGTGGAGGGGTATGGCTACACCTTC.

The chain uses TRBV7-9 and TRBJ1-1, with a possible D match to TRBD1 (5 bases). The CDR3 consists of 13 residues. Trimming took 5 bases from V and 14 from J, leaving 21 bases between them. The germline V gene encodes CDR1 SEHNR and CDR2 FQNEAQ (reference sequence). The CDR3 is CASSVIRDAPPFF. CDR3 bases: TGTGCCAGCAGCGTTATACGGGACGCGCCCCCGTTCTTT.

This chain links TRBV2 with TRBJ2-5; the D is unclear. Germline CDR1 reads SNHLY; CDR2 reads FYNNEI. The V gene lost 6 bases and the J gene lost 0 bases, with 11 bases spanning the gap. The CDR3 sequence is 14 residues long. The CDR3 here is CASRIGRYQETQYF. The CDR3 bases are TGTGCCAGCAGGATTGGACGTTACCAAGAGACCCAGTACTTC.

This clonotype was detected ten times or more. The rearrangement links TRBV7-2 to TRBJ2-3, with D uncertain. The CDR3 has 12 amino acids. Trimming cost V 5 bases and J 7 bases, with 10 bases left between them. Per the germline V gene, CDR1 is SGHTA and CDR2 is FQGNSA. The CDR3 loop reads CASSHSQNTQYF. CDR3 in DNA: TGTGCCAGCAGCCACTCCCAAAATACGCAGTATTTT. The full variable domain, completed using reference TRBV7-2 and TRBJ2-3, is GAGVSQSPSNKVTEKGKDVELRCDPISGHTALYWYRQSLGQGLEFLIYFQGNSAPDKSGLPSDRFSAERTGGSVSTLTIQRTQQEDSAVYLCASSHSQNTQYFGPGTRLTVL.